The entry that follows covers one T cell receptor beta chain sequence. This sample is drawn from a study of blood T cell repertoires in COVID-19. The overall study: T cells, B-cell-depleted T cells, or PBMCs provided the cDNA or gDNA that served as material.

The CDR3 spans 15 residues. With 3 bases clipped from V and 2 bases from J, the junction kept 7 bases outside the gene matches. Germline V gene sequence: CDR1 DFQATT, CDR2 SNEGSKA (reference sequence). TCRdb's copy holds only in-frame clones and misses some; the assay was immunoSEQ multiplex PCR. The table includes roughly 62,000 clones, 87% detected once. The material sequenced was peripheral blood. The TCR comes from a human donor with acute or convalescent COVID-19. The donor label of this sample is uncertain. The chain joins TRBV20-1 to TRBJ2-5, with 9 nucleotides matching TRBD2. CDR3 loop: CSASRSSGVQETQYF. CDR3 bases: TGCAGTGCTAGTAGGTCTAGCGGGGTGCAAGAGACCCAGTACTTC.